There are many counts of the clone carrying this T cell receptor beta chain. Both iRepertoire HTBI primers and Arm-PCR of CDR3 regions were used to build the TCR beta libraries. The authors' processing: The identification of roughly 62 TRBV and approximately 15 TRBJ segments was made across samples. TCRdb re-called the multiplex PCR reads with MiXCR, one entry per CDR3 protein. The V and J calls were determined by TCRdb, not by the authors. Here the sample spans 320,000 or so distinct CDR3 sequences, approximately 20% being singletons. The data derive from a study of regulatory T cells in long-lasting Graves disease. Noted time point: newly diagnosed GD, antithyroid drugs for less than 3 months. Generation of the TCR library employed RNA extracted from PBMCs. Peripheral blood, around 9 milliliters per patient, was collected in EDTA tubes. Trimming took 1 base from V and 12 from J, leaving 1 base between them. Per germline, CDR1 SGHAT and CDR2 FQNNGV. CDR3 size: 9 residues.

The chain uses TRBV11-2 and TRBJ2-1; no clear D gene. The sequences come from peripheral blood mononuclear cells (PBMCs), collected at new diagnosis, from a patient treated with antithyroid drugs. The sequence was collected from a female donor with Graves disease. CDR3 amino acids: CASSLGQFF. The CDR3 DNA follows: TGTGCCAGCAGCTTAGGGCAGTTCTTC.